These 19 T cell receptor beta chains were all obtained from the same sample, sequenced in a study of memory CD8 T cells in hepatitis C reinfection. Stated time point: late/post reinfection, 12 to 24 weeks after detection. The sorted cells went straight to TCR sequencing with no prior in vitro expansion. Only in-frame clones appear in the TCRdb table, and some are missing; sequencing was by immunoSEQ multiplex PCR. The repertoire has 45,000 to 50,000 clones, 80% to 90% of them found once; the top ten carry more than 0.65%. Input material: naive CD8+ T cells sorted from blood. These receptors came from a man younger than 30 with hepatitis C virus infection.

Regarding this clone: Other DNA sequences within the sample encode an identical CDR3. This rearrangement joins TRBV4-3 to TRBJ2-3, with D possibly being TRBD2 (5 bases). The CDR3 is 14 amino acids. The V gene lost 1 base and the J gene lost 1 base, with 6 bases spanning the gap. Per the germline V gene, CDR1 is LGHNA and CDR2 is YSLEER. CDR3 sequence: CASSQVGGTDTQYF. CDR3 DNA: TGCGCCAGCAGCCAAGTCGGGGGCACAGATACGCAGTATTTT.

The CDR3 region has the DNA TGTGCCAGCAGTGACACAGGGACGTCCTACGAGCAGTACGTC. It codes for CASSDTGTSYEQYV. The chain is built from TRBV6-1 and TRBJ2-7, with D possibly matching TRBD1 (6 bases). Trimming pared 3 bases from V and 1 base from J, leaving 10 bases between. This CDR3 contains 14 residues. Germline V gene lookup returns CDR1 MNHNS and CDR2 SASEGT.

V gene TRBV6-6 combines with J gene TRBJ1-2; D unresolved. Trimming cost V 0 bases and J 4 bases, with 9 bases left between them. In germline, CDR1 is MNHNY, CDR2 SVGAGI (reference sequence). The CDR3 runs to 14 residues. The CDR3 bases are TGTGCCAGCAGTTACTCTCAGGTATCCTATGGCTACACCTTC. Its translation is CASSYSQVSYGYTF.

This clone has just a few counts. The chain joins TRBV6-5 to TRBJ1-1; D possibly corresponds to TRBD1 (6 bases). The CDR3 runs to 15 residues. Trimming left V 0 bases short and J 5 bases short, with 13 bases between. Germline CDR1 and CDR2: MNHEY and SVGAGI. The CDR3 region is CASSYSAGAGTEAFF. The CDR3 coding sequence is TGTGCCAGCAGTTACTCCGCAGGGGCAGGAACTGAAGCTTTCTTT.

V is TRBV25-1 and J is TRBJ1-3; possibly TRBD1 for D (5 bases). V was clipped by 1 base and J by 0 bases, with 10 bases between them. The CDR3 consists of 16 residues. Germline-derived CDR1 and CDR2 are MGHDK and SYGVNS. The CDR3 protein is CASSEFAGDSGNTIYF. CDR3 coding DNA: TGTGCCAGCAGTGAATTTGCGGGGGACTCTGGAAACACCATATATTTT.

The chain has TRBV11-2 and TRBJ1-2; 7 nucleotides agree with TRBD1. J gave up 7 bases and V 1 base, and 3 bases lay outside the gene matches. The CDR3 sequence is 13 residues long. Looked up from germline, CDR1 is SGHAT and CDR2 is FQNNGV. CDR3 protein: CASSLGAGGGYTF. The CDR3 region has the DNA TGTGCCAGCAGCTTAGGGGCAGGGGGTGGCTACACCTTC.

The V and J genes are TRBV19 and TRBJ2-3; weak D call: TRBD2 (7 bases). Germline CDR1 is LNHDA and CDR2 is SQIVND (reference sequence). Trimming took 8 bases from V and 5 from J, leaving 20 bases between them. The CDR3 extends over 15 amino acids. Here the CDR3 DNA reads TGTGCCAGTGCCCTGGGCGGGGGCCTCATAGATACGCAGTATTTT. This sequence encodes CASALGGGLIDTQYF.

V gene TRBV13 combines with J gene TRBJ2-3; TRBD2 matches 11 bases. The germline CDR1 and CDR2 sequences are PRHDT and FYEKMQ (reference sequence). The CDR3 loop spans 16 amino acids. J was trimmed by 4 bases and V by 4 bases; bases with no gene match: 7. The CDR3, as DNA: TGTGCCAGCAGCTCTATGACTAGCGGGGTCGCAGATACGCAGTATTTT. Translating it yields CASSSMTSGVADTQYF. Filled out from reference TRBV13 and TRBJ2-3, the complete variable domain reads AAGVIQSPRHLIKEKRETATLKCYPIPRHDTVYWYQQGPGQDPQFLISFYEKMQSDKGSIPDRFSAQQFSDYHSELNMSSLELGDSALYFCASSSMTSGVADTQYFGPGTRLTVL.

The rearrangement links TRBV6-1 to TRBJ2-7; 9 bases agree with TRBD2. Germline V gene data show CDR1 as MNHNS and CDR2 as SASEGT. This CDR3 region has 14 residues. With 6 bases clipped from V and 3 bases from J, the junction kept 6 bases outside the gene matches. The CDR3 protein is CASSLAGARYEQYF. The CDR3 DNA reads as TGTGCCAGCAGCTTAGCGGGAGCCCGCTACGAGCAGTACTTC.

The chain couples TRBV5-4 to TRBJ1-1; 9 bases are a match to TRBD1. From germline, CDR1 is SGHNT and CDR2 YYREEE (reference sequence). V lost 5 bases and J lost 4; bases outside the gene matches: 6. The CDR3 extends over 14 amino acids. DNA for the CDR3: TGTGCCAGCAGGTCGACAGGGGGGGCCACTGAAGCTTTCTTT. This sequence encodes CASRSTGGATEAFF.

The rearrangement joins TRBV5-8 to TRBJ2-5; 15 nucleotides agree with TRBD2. Losses at the gene ends were 4 bases for V and 5 bases for J; bases not matched to a gene: 6. The CDR3 sequence is 16 residues long. Germline V gene lookup returns CDR1 SGHTS and CDR2 YDEGEE. CDR3 nucleotides: TGTGCCAGCAGCCCCTGGACTAGCGGGAGGGCGGAGACCCAGTACTTC. It codes for CASSPWTSGRAETQYF.

CDR3 nucleotide sequence: TGTGCCAGCAGCTTAGAGGGCCAGGGGGCGAGGTTGGACACTGAAGCTTTCTTT. This gives the protein CASSLEGQGARLDTEAFF. V and J are TRBV11-2 and TRBJ1-1; 8 bases are shared with TRBD1. CDR1 and CDR2 (germline): SGHAT, FQNNGV. The CDR3 totals 18 residues. The junction had 12 bases not matched to a gene; V was cut back by 0 bases and J by 3 bases. The full variable domain, rest sourced from reference TRBV11-2 and TRBJ1-1, is EAGVAQSPRYKIIEKRQSVAFWCNPISGHATLYWYQQILGQGPKLLIQFQNNGVVDDSQLPKDRFSAERLKGVDSTLKIQPAKLEDSAVYLCASSLEGQGARLDTEAFFGQGTRLTVV.

Written as DNA, the CDR3 is TGTGCCAGCAGCCCCGGGGGGCCCAGCTCCTACGAGCAGTACGTC. It encodes CASSPGGPSSYEQYV. This rearrangement joins TRBV27 to TRBJ2-7; a weak D match, TRBD2 (7 bases). V lost 6 bases to trimming and J lost 0 bases, with 15 bases between them. Germline V lookup: CDR1 MNHEY, CDR2 SMNVEV (reference sequence). The CDR3 runs to 15 residues.

The chain joins TRBV2 to TRBJ1-6; D is unclear. V was pared by 4 bases and J by 4 bases, with 11 bases between. The CDR3 runs 15 residues. CDR1 is SNHLY and CDR2 is FYNNEI in the germline V gene. The DNA for the CDR3 is TGTGCCAGCAGTGCCACCGGGGATTATAATTCACCCCTCCACTTT. Its translation is CASSATGDYNSPLHF.

V and J are TRBV5-1 and TRBJ2-7, with 7 bases matching TRBD2. The CDR3 loop spans 14 amino acids. Germline V gene sequence: CDR1 SGHRS, CDR2 YFSETQ. With 1 base clipped from V and 5 bases from J, the junction kept 6 bases outside the gene matches. The CDR3 region has the DNA TGCGCCAGCAGCTTGAGGGGAGGGGTCCACGAGCAGTACTTC. Translating gives CASSLRGGVHEQYF.

The V gene is TRBV20-1, the J gene TRBJ1-6; D is perhaps TRBD1 (5 bases). This CDR3 has 11 amino acids. CDR1 DFQATT and CDR2 SNEGSKA come from the germline V gene (reference sequence). Trimming removed 0 bases from V and 13 bases from J, with 7 bases in between. CDR3 nucleotides: TGCAGTGCTAGAGATGGGGCCCCCCTCCACTTT. Amino acids: CSARDGAPLHF.

J is TRBJ2-7 and V is TRBV28; tentative D call: TRBD2 (6 bases). Germline values: CDR1 MDHEN, CDR2 SYDVKM. CDR3 length equals 14 residues. The V gene lost 2 bases and the J gene lost 2 bases, with 10 bases spanning the gap. This CDR3 is CASSLRLVPYEQYF. DNA for the CDR3: TGTGCCAGCAGTTTACGACTAGTTCCCTACGAGCAGTACTTC.

The CDR3 nucleotides are TGTGCCAGCAGTCCAATAGGGGGGACAGGGTACTACGAGCAGTACTTC. This sequence encodes CASSPIGGTGYYEQYF. The chain has TRBV27 and TRBJ2-7, with TRBD1 matching 9 bases. V shed 5 bases, J shed 3 bases, and the junction held 11 bases outside the gene matches. The CDR3 covers 16 residues. Germline V gene sequence: CDR1 MNHEY, CDR2 SMNVEV (reference sequence).

The V call is TRBV11-2, the J call TRBJ1-5; the match to TRBD1 covers 7 bases. Per the germline V gene, CDR1 is SGHAT and CDR2 is FQNNGV. This CDR3 is built from 14 residues. V was clipped by 1 base and J by 7 bases; unmatched bases: 4. The CDR3 reads CASSLGGGAQPQHF. The CDR3 DNA reads as TGTGCCAGCAGCTTAGGAGGGGGCGCCCAGCCCCAGCATTTT.